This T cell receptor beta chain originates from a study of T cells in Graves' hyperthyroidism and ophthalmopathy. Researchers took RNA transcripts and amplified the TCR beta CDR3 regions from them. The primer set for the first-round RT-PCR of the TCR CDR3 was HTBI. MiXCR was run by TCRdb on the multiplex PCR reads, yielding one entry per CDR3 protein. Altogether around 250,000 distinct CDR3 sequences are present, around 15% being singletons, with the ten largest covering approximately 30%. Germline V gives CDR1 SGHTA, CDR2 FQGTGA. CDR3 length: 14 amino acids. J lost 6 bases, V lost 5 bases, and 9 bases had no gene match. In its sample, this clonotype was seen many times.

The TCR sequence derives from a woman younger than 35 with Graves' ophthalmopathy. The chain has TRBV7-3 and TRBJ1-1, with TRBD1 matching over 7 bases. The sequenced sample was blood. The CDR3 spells CASSRGGAGAEAFF. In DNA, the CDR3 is TGTGCCAGCAGCCGAGGGGGCGCGGGCGCTGAAGCTTTCTTT.